This TCR beta chain was sequenced for a study of CD8 T cells in ankylosing spondylitis. This CDR3 has 14 amino acids. V was trimmed by 5 bases and J by 4 bases, leaving 12 bases between them. Germline-derived CDR1 and CDR2 are SGHTA and FQGNSA. TCRdb reanalysed the 5' RACE reads using MiXCR and keeps one entry per CDR3 protein. The sample gives roughly 240,000 distinct CDR3 sequences, roughly 8% of which show up once; about 5% is in the top ten. The sample comprised blood, either unsorted or a sorted T cell fraction (not recorded which). The origin of this receptor is a female donor with ankylosing spondylitis or in good health (not recorded which). This chain uses TRBV7-2 with TRBJ2-1; no clear D gene. CDR3 loop: CASSLDTRYNEQFF. The CDR3 region has the DNA TGTGCCAGCAGCCTAGACACAAGGTACAATGAGCAGTTCTTC.